This T cell receptor (beta chain) was recorded in a study of T cell responses to AZD1222 COVID-19 vaccine (dated by TCRdb to about 2021). Looking at the study overall: AZD1222 recipients given second doses at about 4 weeks or at about 12 weeks were pooled, since spike-specific TCR depth and breadth were not found to differ between the two schedules. TCR sequencing was performed for 233 trial participants, of whom around 200 were given two doses of AZD1222 and about 25 were given two doses of MenACWY control vaccine. Enrollment into the trials was organized by age into subgroups of 18-55, 56-69 and 70-plus years, and those subgroups contained approximately 150, 30 and 60 TCR-sequenced participants, respectively.

The time point label for this specimen denotes: baseline before first vaccination. Samples from vaccinated people were obtained from the UK trials COV001 and COV002, which included a single-blind randomized controlled phase 2/3 trial of AZD1222 (ChAdOx1 nCoV-19) in healthy adults. Trial participant PBMC samples were collected at day 0 and day 28 after the second dose for TCRbeta chain sequencing. The CDR3 regions of human TCRbeta chains were analyzed by immunosequencing. The study's own analysis went as follows. TCRs in the repertoires were compared against a reference library of SARS-CoV-2-specific TCRs that had been generated with the MIRA antigen-specificity platform. Breadth was defined as the fraction of unique TCRs that were SARS-CoV-2-associated. Depth was defined as the fraction of total T cells that were SARS-CoV-2-associated. Each spike-specific TCR was assigned to its reactive spike region and to a CD4 or CD8 class using the MIRA data. Log10-transformed breadth and depth values were compared by one-way ANOVA with Sidak's multiple comparisons tests. TCRdb stores this immuneACCESS table with in-frame sequences only. Part of the clones is absent; in the studies checked, under half of the shortfall reflects unresolved V genes, and no reason is known for the rest. The DNA was the basis for D and trimming; V, J and clone size are from that table. For this sample there are 110,000 to 150,000 clones; over 85% appear just once. The ten largest make up about 5.1% of the sample.

From the germline V gene, CDR1 is SGDLS and CDR2 is YYNGEE. The CDR3 holds 15 amino acids from the cysteine to the phenylalanine. Only the CDR3 region is kept as DNA, spanning 45 bases read in frame from base 1. V gives up 4 bases and J gives up 0 bases, and the segment between their germline ends measures 14 bases. The full study reports these points: After two AZD1222 doses, spike-specific TCR breadth and depth were significantly higher than at day 0 and than in MenACWY recipients. Because no samples from the day 14 peak response were available, repertoires could be characterized only after the peak T cell response. Most participants were white British and females outnumbered males, and the authors suggested that clonal diversity may have been underestimated. The whole spike protein was spanned by vaccine-associated CD4 TCRs, and dominant responses were seen in regions 160-218 and 743-854. Nearly half of unique spike-specific TCRs reportedly recognized epitopes outside regions mutated in the B.1.351 and B.1.1.7 variants. The 56-69-year group was small, and its depth increase did not reach significance, likely because of low power. Conclusions about previously exposed vaccinees were limited because only six AZD1222 recipients were SARS-CoV-2 seropositive at baseline.

In this sample, this clone turned up once. Its target antigen remains unknown. No base quality values were provided; no much bigger clone lies one nucleotide off. The sequence came from an adult in good health. This chain joins TRBV9 to TRBJ2-7; the D gene is possibly TRBD1 or TRBD2, each agreeing over 5 bases. Sequencing was performed on peripheral blood, taken on day 0 of AZD1222 vaccination. The DNA is TGTGCCAGCAGCACCGGCCGGGACGTCTCCTACGAGCAGTACTTC. It translates to CASSTGRDVSYEQYF. The CDR3, completed at both ends by the reference TRBV9 and TRBJ2-7 genes, gives the full variable domain DSGVTQTPKHLITATGQRVTLRCSPRSGDLSVYWYQQSLDQGLQFLIQYYNGEERAKGNILERFSAQQFPDLHSELNLSSLELGDSALYFCASSTGRDVSYEQYFGPGTRLTVT.